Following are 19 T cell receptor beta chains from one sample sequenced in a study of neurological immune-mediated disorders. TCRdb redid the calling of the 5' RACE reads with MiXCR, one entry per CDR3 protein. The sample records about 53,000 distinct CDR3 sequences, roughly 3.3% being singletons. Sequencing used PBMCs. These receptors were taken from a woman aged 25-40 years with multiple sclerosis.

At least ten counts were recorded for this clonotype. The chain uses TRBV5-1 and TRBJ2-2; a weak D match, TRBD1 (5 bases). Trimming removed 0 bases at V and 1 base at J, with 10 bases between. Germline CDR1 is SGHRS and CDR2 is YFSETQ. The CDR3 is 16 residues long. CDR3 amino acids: CASSLVFQGNTGELFF. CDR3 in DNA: TGCGCCAGCAGCTTGGTTTTCCAGGGGAACACCGGGGAGCTGTTTTTT.

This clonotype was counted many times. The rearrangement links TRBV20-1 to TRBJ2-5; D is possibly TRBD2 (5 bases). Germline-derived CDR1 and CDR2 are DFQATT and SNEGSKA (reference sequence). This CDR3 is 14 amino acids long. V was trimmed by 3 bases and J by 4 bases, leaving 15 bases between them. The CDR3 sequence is CSASITAESETQYF. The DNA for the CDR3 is TGCAGTGCTAGCATAACAGCGGAATCAGAGACCCAGTACTTC.

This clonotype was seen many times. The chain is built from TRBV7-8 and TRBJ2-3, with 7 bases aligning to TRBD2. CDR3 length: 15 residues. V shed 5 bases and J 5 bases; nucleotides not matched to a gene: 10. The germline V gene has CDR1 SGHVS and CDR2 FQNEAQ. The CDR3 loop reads CASSGRSSGGDTQYF. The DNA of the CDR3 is TGTGCCAGCAGCGGCCGATCCTCGGGAGGAGATACGCAGTATTTT.

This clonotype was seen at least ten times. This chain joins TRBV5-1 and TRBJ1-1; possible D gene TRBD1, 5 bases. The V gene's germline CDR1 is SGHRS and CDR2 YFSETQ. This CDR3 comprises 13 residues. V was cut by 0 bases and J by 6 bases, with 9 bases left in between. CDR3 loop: CASSLAAGAEAFF. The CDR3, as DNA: TGCGCCAGCAGCTTGGCCGCGGGGGCTGAAGCTTTCTTT. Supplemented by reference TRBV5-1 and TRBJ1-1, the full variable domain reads KAGVTQTPRYLIKTRGQQVTLSCSPISGHRSVSWYQQTPGQGLQFLFEYFSETQRNKGNFPGRFSGRQFSNSRSEMNVSTLELGDSALYLCASSLAAGAEAFFGQGTRLTVV.

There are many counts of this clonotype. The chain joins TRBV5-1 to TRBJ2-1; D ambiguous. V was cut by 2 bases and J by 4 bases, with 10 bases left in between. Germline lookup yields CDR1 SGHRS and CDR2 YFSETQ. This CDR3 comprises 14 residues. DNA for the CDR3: TGCGCCAGCAGCTTCGTTCCAGGATACAATGAGCAGTTCTTC. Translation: CASSFVPGYNEQFF. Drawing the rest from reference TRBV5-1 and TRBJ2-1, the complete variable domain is KAGVTQTPRYLIKTRGQQVTLSCSPISGHRSVSWYQQTPGQGLQFLFEYFSETQRNKGNFPGRFSGRQFSNSRSEMNVSTLELGDSALYLCASSFVPGYNEQFFGPGTRLTVL.

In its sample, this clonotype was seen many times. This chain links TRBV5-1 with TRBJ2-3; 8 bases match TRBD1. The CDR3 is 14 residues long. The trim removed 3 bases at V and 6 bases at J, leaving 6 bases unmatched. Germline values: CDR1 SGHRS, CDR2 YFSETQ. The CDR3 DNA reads TGCGCCAGCAGCTCCGGACAGGGCAGGGATACGCAGTATTTT. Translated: CASSSGQGRDTQYF.

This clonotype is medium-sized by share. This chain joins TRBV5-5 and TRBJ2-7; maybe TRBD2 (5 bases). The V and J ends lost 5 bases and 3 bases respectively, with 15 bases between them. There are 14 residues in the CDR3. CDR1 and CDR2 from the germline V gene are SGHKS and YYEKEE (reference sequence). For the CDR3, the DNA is TGTGCCAGCAGAGCTACCCAAAGCGGCTACGAGCAGTACTTC. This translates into CASRATQSGYEQYF. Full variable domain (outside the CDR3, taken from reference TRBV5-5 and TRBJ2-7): DAGVTQSPTHLIKTRGQQVTLRCSPISGHKSVSWYQQVLGQGPQFIFQYYEKEERGRGNFPDRFSARQFPNYSSELNVNALLLGDSALYLCASRATQSGYEQYFGPGTRLTVT.

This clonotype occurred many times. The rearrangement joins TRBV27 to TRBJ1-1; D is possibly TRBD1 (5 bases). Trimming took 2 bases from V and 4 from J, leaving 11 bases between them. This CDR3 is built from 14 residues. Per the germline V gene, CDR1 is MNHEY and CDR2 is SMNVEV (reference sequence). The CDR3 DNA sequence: TGTGCCAGCAGTTTAAGGGGCAGGGCCACTGAAGCTTTCTTT. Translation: CASSLRGRATEAFF.

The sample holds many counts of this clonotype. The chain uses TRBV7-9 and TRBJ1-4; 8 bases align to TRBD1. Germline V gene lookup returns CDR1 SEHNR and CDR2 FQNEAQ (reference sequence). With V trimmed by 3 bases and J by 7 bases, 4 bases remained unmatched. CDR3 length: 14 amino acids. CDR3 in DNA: TGTGCCAGCAGCTTGGCAGGGGGCCGTGAAAAACTGTTTTTT. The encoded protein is CASSLAGGREKLFF.

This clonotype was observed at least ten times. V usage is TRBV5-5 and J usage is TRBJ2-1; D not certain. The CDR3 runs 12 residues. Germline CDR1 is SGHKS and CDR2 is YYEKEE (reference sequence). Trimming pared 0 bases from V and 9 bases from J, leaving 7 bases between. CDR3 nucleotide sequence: TGTGCCAGCAGCTTGGAAGTAGGTGAGCAGTTCTTC. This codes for CASSLEVGEQFF.

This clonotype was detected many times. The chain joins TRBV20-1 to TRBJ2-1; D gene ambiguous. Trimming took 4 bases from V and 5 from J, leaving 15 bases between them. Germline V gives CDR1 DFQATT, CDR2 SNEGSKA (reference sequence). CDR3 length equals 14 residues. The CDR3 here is CSAKTVETHNEQFF. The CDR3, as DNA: TGCAGTGCTAAGACCGTAGAGACCCACAATGAGCAGTTCTTC.

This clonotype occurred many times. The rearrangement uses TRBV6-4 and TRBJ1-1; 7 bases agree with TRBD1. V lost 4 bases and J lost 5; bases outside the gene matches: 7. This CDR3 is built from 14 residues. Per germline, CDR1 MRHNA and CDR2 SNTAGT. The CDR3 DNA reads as TGTGCCAGCAGTGCGACAGGGTCTACGACTGAAGCTTTCTTT. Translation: CASSATGSTTEAFF.

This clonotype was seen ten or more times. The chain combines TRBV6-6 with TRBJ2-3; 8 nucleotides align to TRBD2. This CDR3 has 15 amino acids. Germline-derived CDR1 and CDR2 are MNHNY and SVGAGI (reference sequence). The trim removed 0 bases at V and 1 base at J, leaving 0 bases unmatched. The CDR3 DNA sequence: TGTGCCAGCAGTTACTCGGGACTAGGCACAGATACGCAGTATTTT. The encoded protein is CASSYSGLGTDTQYF.

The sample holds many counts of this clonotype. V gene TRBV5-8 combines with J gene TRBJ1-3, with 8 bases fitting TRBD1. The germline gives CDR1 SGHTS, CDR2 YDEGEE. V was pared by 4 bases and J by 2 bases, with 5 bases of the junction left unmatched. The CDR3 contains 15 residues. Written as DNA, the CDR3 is TGTGCCAGCAGCCTGATGACAGGGGCTGGAAACACCATATATTTT. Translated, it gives CASSLMTGAGNTIYF. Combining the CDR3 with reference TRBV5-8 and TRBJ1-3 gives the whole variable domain EAGVTQSPTHLIKTRGQQATLRCSPISGHTSVYWYQQALGLGLQFLLWYDEGEERNRGNFPPRFSGRQFPNYSSELNVNALELEDSALYLCASSLMTGAGNTIYFGEGSWLTVV.

CDR3: CASSLDGQGAFNEQFF. CDR3 DNA sequence: TGTGCCAGCAGCTTAGACGGACAGGGGGCTTTCAATGAGCAGTTCTTC. The J gene is TRBJ2-1, the V gene TRBV11-3; TRBD1 aligns across 11 bases. The J segment lost 6 bases and the V segment lost 0 bases, leaving 4 bases of the junction unmatched. This CDR3 is 16 amino acids long. The germline CDR1 and CDR2 sequences are SGHNT and YENEEA. Full variable domain (outside the CDR3, taken from reference TRBV11-3 and TRBJ2-1): EAGVVQSPRYKIIEKKQPVAFWCNPISGHNTLYWYLQNLGQGPELLIRYENEEAVDDSQLPKDRFSAERLKGVDSTLKIQPAELGDSAVYLCASSLDGQGAFNEQFFGPGTRLTVL.

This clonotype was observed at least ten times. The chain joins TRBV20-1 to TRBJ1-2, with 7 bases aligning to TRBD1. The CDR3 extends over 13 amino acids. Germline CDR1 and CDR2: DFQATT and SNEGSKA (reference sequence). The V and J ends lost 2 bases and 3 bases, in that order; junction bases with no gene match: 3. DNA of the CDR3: TGCAGTGCTAGATCGACAGGGTACTATGGCTACACCTTC. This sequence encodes CSARSTGYYGYTF.

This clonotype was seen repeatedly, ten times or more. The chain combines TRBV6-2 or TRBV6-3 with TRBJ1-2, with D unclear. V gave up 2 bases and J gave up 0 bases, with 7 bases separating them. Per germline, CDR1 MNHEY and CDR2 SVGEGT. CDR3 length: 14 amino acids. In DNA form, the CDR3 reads TGTGCCAGCAGTTACCTGCCAGCTAACTATGGCTACACCTTC. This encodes CASSYLPANYGYTF.

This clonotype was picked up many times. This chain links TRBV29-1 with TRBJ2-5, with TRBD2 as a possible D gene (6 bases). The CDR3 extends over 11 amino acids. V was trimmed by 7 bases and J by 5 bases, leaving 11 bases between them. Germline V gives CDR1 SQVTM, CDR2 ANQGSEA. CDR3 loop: CSAGVGETQYF. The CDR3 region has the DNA TGCAGCGCGGGGGTAGGGGAGACCCAGTACTTC.

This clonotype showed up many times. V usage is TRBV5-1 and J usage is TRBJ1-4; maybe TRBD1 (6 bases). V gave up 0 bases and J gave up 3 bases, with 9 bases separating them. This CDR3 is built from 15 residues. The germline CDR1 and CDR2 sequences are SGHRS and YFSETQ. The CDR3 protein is CASSLEGGPNEKLFF. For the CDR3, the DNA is TGCGCCAGCAGCTTGGAGGGGGGGCCTAATGAAAAACTGTTTTTT.